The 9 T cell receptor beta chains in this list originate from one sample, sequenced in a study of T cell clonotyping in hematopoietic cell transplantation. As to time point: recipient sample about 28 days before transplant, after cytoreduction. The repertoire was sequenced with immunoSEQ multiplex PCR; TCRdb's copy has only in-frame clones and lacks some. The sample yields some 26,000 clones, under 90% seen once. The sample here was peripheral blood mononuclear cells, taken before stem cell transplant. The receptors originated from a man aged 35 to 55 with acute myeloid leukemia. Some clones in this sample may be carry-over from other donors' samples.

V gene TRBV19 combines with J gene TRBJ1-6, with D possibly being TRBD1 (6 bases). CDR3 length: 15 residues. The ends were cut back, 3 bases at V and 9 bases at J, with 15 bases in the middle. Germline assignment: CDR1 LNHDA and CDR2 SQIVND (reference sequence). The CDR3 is CASSIGQGLTSPLHF. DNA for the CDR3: TGTGCCAGTAGTATTGGCCAGGGGCTTACTTCACCCCTCCACTTT.

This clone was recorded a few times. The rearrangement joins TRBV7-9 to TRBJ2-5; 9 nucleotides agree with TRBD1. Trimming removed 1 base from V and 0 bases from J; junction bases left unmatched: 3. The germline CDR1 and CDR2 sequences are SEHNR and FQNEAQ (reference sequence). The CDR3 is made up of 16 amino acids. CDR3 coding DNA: TGTGCCAGCAGCTTAGTAGACAGGGGGTACCAAGAGACCCAGTACTTC. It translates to CASSLVDRGYQETQYF.

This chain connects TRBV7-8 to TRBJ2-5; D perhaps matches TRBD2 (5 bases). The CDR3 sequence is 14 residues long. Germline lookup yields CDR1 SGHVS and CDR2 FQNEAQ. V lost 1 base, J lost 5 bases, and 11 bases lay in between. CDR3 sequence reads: CASSLVGESETQYF. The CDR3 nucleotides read TGTGCCAGCAGCTTAGTCGGGGAATCCGAGACCCAGTACTTC. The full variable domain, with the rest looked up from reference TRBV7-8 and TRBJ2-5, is GAGVSQSPRYKVAKRGQDVALRCDPISGHVSLFWYQQALGQGPEFLTYFQNEAQLDKSGLPSDRFFAERPEGSVSTLKIQRTQQEDSAVYLCASSLVGESETQYFGPGTRLLVL.

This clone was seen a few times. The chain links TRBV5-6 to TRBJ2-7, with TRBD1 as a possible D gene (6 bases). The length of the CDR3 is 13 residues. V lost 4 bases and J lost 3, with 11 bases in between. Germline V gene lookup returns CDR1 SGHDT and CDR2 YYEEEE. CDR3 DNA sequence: TGTGCCAGCAGCGTGGACAGTCGCTACGAGCAGTACTTC. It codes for CASSVDSRYEQYF.

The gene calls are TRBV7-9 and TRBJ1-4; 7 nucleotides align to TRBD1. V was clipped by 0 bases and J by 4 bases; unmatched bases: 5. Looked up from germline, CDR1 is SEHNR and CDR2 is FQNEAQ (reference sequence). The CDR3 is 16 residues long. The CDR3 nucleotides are TGTGCCAGCAGCTTAGCCAGACAGGGAAGTAATGAAAAACTGTTTTTT. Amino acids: CASSLARQGSNEKLFF.

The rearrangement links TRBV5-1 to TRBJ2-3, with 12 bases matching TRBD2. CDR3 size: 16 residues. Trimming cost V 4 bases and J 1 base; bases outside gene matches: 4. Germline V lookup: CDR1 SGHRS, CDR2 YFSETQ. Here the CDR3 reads CASSAPSGGGTDTQYF. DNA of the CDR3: TGCGCCAGCAGCGCTCCTAGCGGGGGGGGCACAGATACGCAGTATTTT.

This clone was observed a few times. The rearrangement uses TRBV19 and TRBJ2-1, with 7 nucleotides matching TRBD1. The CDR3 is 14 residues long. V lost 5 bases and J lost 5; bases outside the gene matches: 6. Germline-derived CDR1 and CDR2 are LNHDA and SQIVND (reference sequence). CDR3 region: CASSFGTANNEQFF. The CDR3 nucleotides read TGTGCCAGTAGTTTTGGGACAGCGAACAATGAGCAGTTCTTC.

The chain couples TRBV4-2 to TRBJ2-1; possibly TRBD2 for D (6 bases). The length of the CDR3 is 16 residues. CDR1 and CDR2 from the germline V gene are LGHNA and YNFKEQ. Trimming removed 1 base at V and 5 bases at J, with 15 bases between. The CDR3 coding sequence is TGTGCCAGCAGCCAAGTAGGGATAGCGGCAAACAATGAGCAGTTCTTC. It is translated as CASSQVGIAANNEQFF.

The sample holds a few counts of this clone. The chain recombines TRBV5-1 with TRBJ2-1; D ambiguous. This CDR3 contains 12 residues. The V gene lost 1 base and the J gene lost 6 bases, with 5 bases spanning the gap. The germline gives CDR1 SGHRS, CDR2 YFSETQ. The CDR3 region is CASSLKVNEQFF. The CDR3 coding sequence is TGCGCCAGCAGCTTGAAGGTCAATGAGCAGTTCTTC. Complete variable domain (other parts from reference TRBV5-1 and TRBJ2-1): KAGVTQTPRYLIKTRGQQVTLSCSPISGHRSVSWYQQTPGQGLQFLFEYFSETQRNKGNFPGRFSGRQFSNSRSEMNVSTLELGDSALYLCASSLKVNEQFFGPGTRLTVL.